This record looks at one T cell receptor (beta chain) sequence and its context. What this receptor recognizes is not known. The sample holds no much larger clone one base away, and base qualities are not on file. The sample belongs to a study of blood T cell repertoires in COVID-19 (dated by TCRdb to the early 2020s). Regarding the complete study: Samples from collaborators originated in the United States, Italy and Spain and spanned both the acute and convalescent phases of COVID-19. Where available, HLA class I and class II types were obtained from metadata supplied by the sample provider rather than from assay-based typing. The samples were drawn from the first 160 participants of the ongoing ImmuneRACE study and from roughly 1,300 subjects provided by 6 global collaborators. The material from the prospective study consisted of cDNA or gDNA derived from T cells, B-cell-depleted T cells, or PBMCs. The dataset comprised deeply sampled blood TCRbeta repertoires from subjects exposed to, actively infected with, or recovered from COVID-19. Sample metadata almost always included a de-identified subject ID, COVID-19 status, age in years and sex. The repertoires were made available in a free public database intended to serve as a resource for research on the immune response to SARS-CoV-2. Study-wide findings and limitations: How much clinical and demographic metadata was included differed by source and by participant, and the metadata was provided uncurated.

Each collaborating institution followed its own protocols to collect whole blood in K2EDTA tubes. For TCRbeta analysis, collaborators shipped samples in one of three forms: frozen whole blood, isolated PBMCs, or DNA extracted from either of those sample types. V gives up 0 bases and J gives up 7 bases, and the segment between their germline ends measures 12 bases. From the cysteine through the phenylalanine, the CDR3 covers 15 amino acids. Here the CDR3 DNA is all that survives: 45 bases in frame from base 1. For CDR1 and CDR2, the germline V gene lists LGHNA and YNFKEQ. TCRbeta CDR3 regions were amplified from genomic DNA using the immunoSEQ Assay, a bias-controlled multiplex PCR. Regarding the original processing steps: The number of nucleated cells in each sample was estimated from the amplification of reference gene primers within the assay. To quantify the absolute abundance of each unique TCRbeta CDR3 rearrangement, sequence reads were collapsed and filtered. For each sample, productive Simpson clonality was calculated as the square root of Simpson's diversity index over productive rearrangements. TCRdb mirrors the immuneACCESS table, restricted to in-frame sequences. Some clones are absent from its copies; in checked studies, under half trace to an unresolved V gene, and the reason for the others is unknown. The DNA gave D and trimming, while V, J and clone size come from that table. This sample has 200,000 to 250,000 clones in its table, and 80% of those were observed once. The ten largest clonotypes hold roughly 13% of the sample.

The specimen was peripheral blood. The chain is assembled from TRBV4-2 and TRBJ1-4; 5 matching bases give a weak D call of TRBD1. The TCR originated in a human donor in a cohort sampled during active COVID-19. CDR3 reads: CASSQDQGWGEKLFF. The DNA is TGTGCCAGCAGCCAAGATCAGGGATGGGGTGAAAAACTGTTTTTT.